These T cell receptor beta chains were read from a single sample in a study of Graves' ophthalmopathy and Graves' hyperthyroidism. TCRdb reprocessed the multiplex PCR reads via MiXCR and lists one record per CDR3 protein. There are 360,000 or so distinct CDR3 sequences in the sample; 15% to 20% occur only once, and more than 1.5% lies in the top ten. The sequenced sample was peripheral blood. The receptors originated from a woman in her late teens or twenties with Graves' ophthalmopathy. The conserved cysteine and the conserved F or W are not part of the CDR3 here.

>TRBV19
ASSKTGAREAF
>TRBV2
ASIRDRGYEQY
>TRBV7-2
ASSPWTTHSYEQY
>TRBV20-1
SASHPRQPSYEQY
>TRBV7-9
ASSIAGTGINSPLH
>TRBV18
ASSLKRIENQPQH
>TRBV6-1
ASRVNRGSGNTIY
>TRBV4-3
ASKEGMGAEAF
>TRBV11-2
ASALTGGLSGEY
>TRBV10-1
ASSDSAGMGYT
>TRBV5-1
ASRGGAGAF
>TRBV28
ASTTVGYEQY
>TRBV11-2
ASSLEGAHYGYT
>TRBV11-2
ASSTGLAGDLSYNEQF
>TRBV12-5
ASGLAAGNTEAF
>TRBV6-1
ASSEPIREGIYEQY
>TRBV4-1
ASSHREKYYEQY
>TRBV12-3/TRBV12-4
ASSFMPFDEQY
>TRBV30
AWSVGHSGNTIY
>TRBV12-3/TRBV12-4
ASSLWQHNQPQH
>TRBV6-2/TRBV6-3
ASSYSSQVNRMNTEAF
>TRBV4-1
ASSQETSGSLDIPYEQY
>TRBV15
ATREVQGLGETQY
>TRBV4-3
ASSQEAWTDHNSPLH
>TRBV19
ASSTSGTSSYEQY
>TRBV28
ASSFLSYEQY
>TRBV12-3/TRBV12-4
ASSLIRGSETQY
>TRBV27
ASSLRGPFLYEQY
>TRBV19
ASSAGGGQPQH
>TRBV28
ASTRVDSQPQH
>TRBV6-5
ASSSEAVPYSNQPQH
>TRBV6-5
ASSYTPRGNEQY
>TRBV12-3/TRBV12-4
ASGSPGGINQPQH
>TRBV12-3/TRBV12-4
ASSLAPQAEKLF
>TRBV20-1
SAMQETQY
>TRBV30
ARSHNPNTEAF
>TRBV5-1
ASSLGGGAGNTIY
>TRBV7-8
ASSYRDTSYEQY
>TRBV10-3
AISEVGAESYGYT
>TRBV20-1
SATVAEPYEQY
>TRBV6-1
ASSGSTGLNQPQH
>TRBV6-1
ASVTGHSNQPQH
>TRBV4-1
ASSNLFAGGQETQY
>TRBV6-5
ASSYRGGTYSNQPQH
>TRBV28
ASSPPWGTDTQY
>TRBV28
ASSPTSGGANEQY
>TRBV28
ASSLSGGTEAF
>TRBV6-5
ASSPFVVYGYT
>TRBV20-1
SVVGYGYT
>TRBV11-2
ASSPRSRISETQY
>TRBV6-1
ASGAGTGVVETQY
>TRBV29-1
SVAGLYDNQPQH
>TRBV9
ASSVGQGNYGYT